This T cell receptor beta chain was documented in a study of blood T cell repertoires in COVID-19. Overall study context: The cDNA or gDNA used as material had been derived from T cells, B-cell-depleted T cells, or PBMCs.

Original methodology: Estimation of nucleated cell counts was performed using reference gene primer amplification. Method: immunoSEQ multiplex PCR; TCRdb's copy keeps in-frame clones and lacks some. The DNA was the basis for D and trimming; V, J and clone size are from that table. The sample yields fewer than 80,000 clones, more than 75% seen once. Trimming at V came to 0 bases and at J to 6 bases, leaving 10 bases not matched to a gene. This CDR3 has 17 residues. Germline CDR1 SGDLS, CDR2 YYNGEE. Sequencing was carried out using peripheral blood. The sequence was collected from an older man with acute or convalescent COVID-19. The V gene is TRBV9, the J gene TRBJ1-5, with 9 bases fitting TRBD1. The CDR3 loop is CASSVERRGQGGQPQHF. In DNA, the CDR3 is TGTGCCAGCAGCGTAGAGAGAAGGGGACAGGGTGGTCAGCCCCAGCATTTT.